This note documents a single T cell receptor beta chain sequence. The antigen is not known. The CDR3 totals 12 residues. The germline V gene has CDR1 PRHDT and CDR2 FYEKMQ (reference sequence). V trimming: 5 bases; J trimming: 6 bases; junction bases outside the gene matches: 4. The data were taken from a study of CD8+ T cells in alopecia areata. General study results and limits: Normal-skin resident alphabeta T cells also appear among scalp sample sequences.

cDNA prepared by RNA extraction and subsequent reverse transcription served as the template for sequencing. The repertoire was sequenced with immunoSEQ multiplex PCR; TCRdb's copy has only in-frame clones and lacks some. Among 150,000 or so clones listed, over 70% were seen once. Samples from alopecia areata patients were lesional scalp punch biopsies and peripheral blood. The origin of this receptor is a human donor with alopecia areata. The gene calls are TRBV13 and TRBJ2-7, with 7 nucleotides matching TRBD1. The sample here was CD8+ T cells sorted from blood, taken at week 0. The CDR3 loop is CASSQTGAEQYF. CDR3 DNA: TGTGCCAGCAGCCAAACAGGGGCCGAGCAGTACTTC.